The 17 T cell receptor beta chains below were found in one sample sequenced in a study of T-cell memory formation after mild COVID-19. TCRdb passed the 5' RACE reads through MiXCR, listing each CDR3 protein once. Among about 180,000 distinct CDR3 sequences listed, 16% were seen once. The sequencing sample was made of PBMCs or a T cell subset sorted from them (not recorded which). These receptor sequences come from an adult woman who had mild COVID-19 (a few samples of this study predate the infection). Cell type and time point are not known.

The gene calls are TRBV7-2 and TRBJ1-2, with TRBD1 identical over 9 bases. The CDR3 contains 16 residues. CDR1 is SGHTA and CDR2 is FQGNSA in the germline V gene. V trimming: 1 base; J trimming: 6 bases; junction bases outside the gene matches: 9. CDR3 protein: CASSLERGQGRNGYTF. CDR3 sequence (DNA): TGTGCCAGCAGCTTAGAGAGGGGACAGGGCAGGAATGGCTACACCTTC. Full variable domain (remainder filled in from reference TRBV7-2 and TRBJ1-2): GAGVSQSPSNKVTEKGKDVELRCDPISGHTALYWYRQSLGQGLEFLIYFQGNSAPDKSGLPSDRFSAERTGGSVSTLTIQRTQQEDSAVYLCASSLERGQGRNGYTFGSGTRLTVV.

The J gene is TRBJ2-3, the V gene TRBV7-8; D remains unclear. The CDR3 loop spans 12 amino acids. Trimming removed 5 bases from V and 3 bases from J, with 6 bases in between. In germline, CDR1 is SGHVS, CDR2 FQNEAQ. CDR3 in DNA: TGTGCCAGCAGCATGACGACAGATACGCAGTATTTT. Amino acids: CASSMTTDTQYF. The whole variable domain, filled in from reference TRBV7-8 and TRBJ2-3, reads GAGVSQSPRYKVAKRGQDVALRCDPISGHVSLFWYQQALGQGPEFLTYFQNEAQLDKSGLPSDRFFAERPEGSVSTLKIQRTQQEDSAVYLCASSMTTDTQYFGPGTRLTVL.

The J gene is TRBJ1-5, the V gene TRBV7-9, with TRBD1 as a possible D gene (6 bases). This CDR3 has 17 amino acids. Germline values: CDR1 SEHNR, CDR2 FQNEAQ (reference sequence). Trimming took 1 base from V and 0 from J, leaving 13 bases between them. The CDR3 reads CASSLEAGALSNQPQHF. The CDR3 region has the DNA TGTGCCAGCAGCTTAGAGGCAGGGGCCCTTAGCAATCAGCCCCAGCATTTT.

The gene calls are TRBV19 and TRBJ2-3, with D uncertain. Trimming took 5 bases from V and 3 from J, leaving 18 bases between them. This CDR3 is built from 16 residues. Germline CDR1 reads LNHDA; CDR2 reads SQIVND (reference sequence). CDR3 nucleotides: TGTGCCAGTAGTGCCGTCTCCTCGAGCATAACAGATACGCAGTATTTT. It yields the protein CASSAVSSSITDTQYF. Based on the CDR3 plus reference TRBV19 and TRBJ2-3, the full variable domain is DGGITQSPKYLFRKEGQNVTLSCEQNLNHDAMYWYRQDPGQGLRLIYYSQIVNDFQKGDIAEGYSVSREKKESFPLTVTSAQKNPTAFYLCASSAVSSSITDTQYFGPGTRLTVL.

This clonotype was counted a few times. CDR3 residues: CAWGANTEAFF. Here the CDR3 DNA reads TGTGCCTGGGGAGCGAACACTGAAGCTTTCTTT. This sequence joins TRBV30 and TRBJ1-1; D ambiguous. Germline CDR1 and CDR2: GTSNPN and SVGIG (reference sequence). The V and J ends lost 5 bases and 1 base respectively, with 5 bases between them. This CDR3 region has 11 residues. Full variable domain (remainder filled in from reference TRBV30 and TRBJ1-1): SQTIHQWPATLVQPVGSPLSLECTVEGTSNPNLYWYRQAAGRGLQLLFYSVGIGQISSEVPQNLSASRPQDRQFILSSKKLLLSDSGFYLCAWGANTEAFFGQGTRLTVV.

This clonotype was observed a few times. The chain links TRBV3-1 to TRBJ2-1; D perhaps matches TRBD1 (5 bases). This CDR3 spans 14 amino acids. Germline CDR1 LGHDT, CDR2 YNNKEL (reference sequence). V was pared by 5 bases and J by 7 bases, with 15 bases between. Here the CDR3 reads CASSFLTRVNEQFF. The CDR3 nucleotides are TGTGCCAGCAGCTTTTTGACCAGGGTAAATGAGCAGTTCTTC.

In this sample, this clonotype turned up a few times. V gene TRBV12-3 or TRBV12-4 combines with J gene TRBJ2-7; possible D gene TRBD2, 5 bases. Trimming pared 3 bases from V and 3 bases from J, leaving 9 bases between. The CDR3 is 13 residues long. Here the CDR3 reads CASSFLSGYEQYF. CDR3 sequence (DNA): TGTGCCAGCAGTTTCTTAAGCGGCTACGAGCAGTACTTC.

The CDR3 DNA follows: TGTGCCTGGAGTCCTAACAGGGCTGGGAGTTTCGAGCAGTACTTC. Translating gives CAWSPNRAGSFEQYF. The V call is TRBV30, the J call TRBJ2-7; a weak D match, TRBD1 (6 bases). In germline, CDR1 is GTSNPN, CDR2 SVGIG (reference sequence). This CDR3 is 15 amino acids long. V was pared by 2 bases and J by 6 bases, with 20 bases between.

V usage is TRBV5-1 and J usage is TRBJ2-2, with D hard to call. The V end lost 4 bases, the J end lost 7 bases, and 17 bases lay between the germline ends. The CDR3 length is 15 residues. Germline CDR1 SGHRS, CDR2 YFSETQ. The CDR3 loop is CASSPIEAFGGELFF. For the CDR3, the DNA is TGCGCCAGCAGCCCCATCGAAGCGTTTGGCGGGGAGCTGTTTTTT. The variable domain in full, with the rest retrieved from reference TRBV5-1 and TRBJ2-2, is KAGVTQTPRYLIKTRGQQVTLSCSPISGHRSVSWYQQTPGQGLQFLFEYFSETQRNKGNFPGRFSGRQFSNSRSEMNVSTLELGDSALYLCASSPIEAFGGELFFGEGSRLTVL.

CDR3 in amino acids: CASSLEIGRGRNEQYF. As DNA, the CDR3 is TGCGCCAGCAGCTTGGAGATTGGCAGGGGGCGGAACGAGCAGTACTTC. The chain has TRBV5-1 and TRBJ2-7; 8 bases line up with TRBD1. The ends lost 0 bases at V and 5 bases at J; junction bases unmatched: 10. Per the germline V gene, CDR1 is SGHRS and CDR2 is YFSETQ. The CDR3 covers 16 residues.

The genes are TRBV6-2 or TRBV6-3 and TRBJ2-7, with D tentatively TRBD2 (6 bases). This CDR3 has 16 amino acids. Germline CDR1 is MNHEY and CDR2 is SVGEGT. V was pared by 4 bases and J by 0 bases, with 16 bases between. For the CDR3, the DNA is TGTGCCAGCAGTTTCCGCGGGACTTTCAGCTCCTACGAGCAGTACTTC. This gives the protein CASSFRGTFSSYEQYF.

The chain combines TRBV30 with TRBJ2-7; TRBD2 agrees at 11 bases. Germline CDR1 and CDR2: GTSNPN and SVGIG (reference sequence). The CDR3 runs to 16 residues. Trimming removed 2 bases from V and 2 bases from J; junction bases left unmatched: 8. Here the CDR3 DNA reads TGTGCCTGGAGTTCCTCCGGGACTAGCGGAACCTACGAGCAGTACTTC. Protein sequence: CAWSSSGTSGTYEQYF.

This clonotype was seen more than once but under ten times. This chain links TRBV20-1 with TRBJ2-2; tentatively, D is TRBD2 (7 bases). V was clipped by 4 bases and J by 4 bases, with 13 bases between them. The CDR3 is 14 amino acids. Germline V lookup: CDR1 DFQATT, CDR2 SNEGSKA (reference sequence). The CDR3 sequence: CSATAGAPTGELFF. The CDR3 coding sequence is TGCAGTGCTACGGCGGGGGCCCCCACCGGGGAGCTGTTTTTT.

This clonotype came up a few times. The V call is TRBV5-1, the J call TRBJ2-1; D not resolved. The CDR3 has 14 amino acids. Trimming shortened V by 1 base and J by 5 bases, and 10 bases separated the two germline ends. Germline assignment: CDR1 SGHRS and CDR2 YFSETQ. The CDR3 DNA is TGCGCCAGCAGCTTGCAGCCTGAAAACAATGAGCAGTTCTTC. It translates to CASSLQPENNEQFF.

This clonotype showed up just a few times. The chain combines TRBV3-1 with TRBJ1-1; D is undetermined. Germline values: CDR1 LGHDT, CDR2 YNNKEL (reference sequence). The V end was cut by 6 bases, the J end by 9 bases, with 20 bases between. This CDR3 is built from 14 residues. The CDR3 sequence is CASSDELRVRKAFF. The CDR3 DNA sequence: TGTGCCAGCAGTGATGAGCTGAGGGTCCGGAAAGCTTTCTTT.

This clonotype was counted between two and nine times. V gene TRBV20-1 combines with J gene TRBJ2-3; TRBD1 is a possible D gene (5 bases). The CDR3 is 16 residues long. Trimming removed 5 bases from V and 1 base from J, with 19 bases in between. In germline, CDR1 is DFQATT, CDR2 SNEGSKA (reference sequence). CDR3 residues: CSAPRVGRVGTDTQYF. In DNA, the CDR3 is TGCAGTGCTCCGCGTGTGGGGCGCGTCGGCACAGATACGCAGTATTTT.

This clonotype has at least ten counts. The CDR3 DNA reads as TGCAGTGCTAGACTCAAAGCAGTCTATTCCTACGAGCAGTACTTC. It is translated as CSARLKAVYSYEQYF. V and J are TRBV20-1 and TRBJ2-7; the D is unclear. V lost 2 bases to trimming and J lost 1 base, with 15 bases between them. Germline CDR1 and CDR2: DFQATT and SNEGSKA (reference sequence). The CDR3 consists of 15 residues.